Sequencing of this T cell receptor beta chain was carried out in a study of cytomegalovirus exposure and HLA in healthy donors. This clone was counted a single time. Its antigen remains unknown. Primers for the PCR totalled 60 Vbeta and 13 Jbeta. Per the original data handling: Around 80 million unique TCR beta chains, some 10 million of them shared, were counted by a later analysis. Produced via immunoSEQ multiplex PCR; TCRdb's table is partial and in-frame only. The V and J calls and the clone size are those of that table, but D and trimming were determined from the DNA. The sample records roughly 200,000 clones, around 77% being singletons. Germline values: CDR1 LNHDA, CDR2 SQIVND (reference sequence). This CDR3 region has 13 residues. The ends lost 1 base at V and 7 bases at J; junction bases unmatched: 1. Study-wide results and limits: Most TCR sequences were seen very rarely across donors, but some public TCRs occurred in many.

The material sequenced was PBMCs. This TCR derives from a man between 60 and 75 years old in good health and CMV-seronegative. The chain links TRBV19 to TRBJ1-5, with 7 bases lining up with TRBD1. CDR3 region: CASSIGQGQPQHF. As DNA, the CDR3 is TGTGCCAGTAGTATAGGACAGGGACAGCCCCAGCATTTT.